These T cell receptor beta chains were read from a single sample in a study of CD8 T cells in Susac syndrome. TCRdb itself ran the immunoSEQ multiplex PCR reads through MiXCR, one entry per CDR3 protein. The data contain 110,000 to 150,000 distinct CDR3 sequences, approximately 95% of them seen just once; the ten biggest clones take up over 0.25%. Sequencing was carried out using CD8+ T cells from PBMCs. Receptors were obtained from a human donor in good health. Each CDR3 is given with its conserved first and last residue. The D gene is left open where the match is weak.

j_call: TRBJ2-1; v_call: TRBV19; d_call: NA; cdr3_nt: TGTGCCAGTAGTATAGATCGGGACCCATACAATGAGCAGTTCTTC; cdr3_aa: CASSIDRDPYNEQFF
j_call: TRBJ1-5; v_call: TRBV10-3; d_call: NA; cdr3_nt: TGTGCCATCAGTGATAACAGGGATCAGCCCCAGCATTTT; cdr3_aa: CAISDNRDQPQHF
j_call: TRBJ2-4; v_call: TRBV27; d_call: TRBD1; cdr3_nt: TGTGCCAGCAGTTGGGCAGGGGGAGACATTCAGTACTTC; cdr3_aa: CASSWAGGDIQYF
j_call: TRBJ1-1; v_call: TRBV20-1; d_call: TRBD1; cdr3_nt: TGCAGTGCTGGCCGACAGGGCGCTGAAGCTTTCTTT; cdr3_aa: CSAGRQGAEAFF
j_call: TRBJ2-7; v_call: TRBV28; d_call: NA; cdr3_nt: TGTGCCAGCAGTTTTGGACAAAACTACGAGCAGTACTTC; cdr3_aa: CASSFGQNYEQYF
j_call: TRBJ2-7; v_call: TRBV6-5; d_call: NA; cdr3_nt: TGTGCCAGCAGTTCCGCATATAGCGGCCCCTACGAGCAGTACTTC; cdr3_aa: CASSSAYSGPYEQYF
j_call: TRBJ2-5; v_call: TRBV7-8; d_call: NA; cdr3_nt: TGTGCCAGCAGCTCACTACACCAAGAGACCCAGTACTTC; cdr3_aa: CASSSLHQETQYF
j_call: TRBJ2-1; v_call: TRBV20-1; d_call: NA; cdr3_nt: TGCAGTGCTAGAGATCTGGGGGGCGCGTCATTGGGGAATGAGCAGTTCTTC; cdr3_aa: CSARDLGGASLGNEQFF
j_call: TRBJ2-1; v_call: TRBV10-3; d_call: TRBD2; cdr3_nt: TGTGCCACGGGGACTAGCGGATACAATGAGCAGTTCTTC; cdr3_aa: CATGTSGYNEQFF
j_call: TRBJ2-3; v_call: TRBV15; d_call: TRBD2; cdr3_nt: TGTGCCACCCACGGACTAGCGAATAGCCCAGATACGCAGTATTTT; cdr3_aa: CATHGLANSPDTQYF
j_call: TRBJ2-6; v_call: TRBV5-6; d_call: TRBD1; cdr3_nt: TGTGCCAGCAGCTGGGGTACAGGGGGAGGTGGGGCCAACGTCCTGACTTTC; cdr3_aa: CASSWGTGGGGANVLTF
j_call: TRBJ2-3; v_call: TRBV13; d_call: TRBD2; cdr3_nt: TGTGCCAGCAGCTATGGAATCGGGACTAGCGGATCAGATACGCAGTATTTT; cdr3_aa: CASSYGIGTSGSDTQYF
j_call: TRBJ1-2; v_call: TRBV4-1; d_call: NA; cdr3_nt: TGCGCCAGCAGCCAAGTAACTAACTATGGCTACACCTTC; cdr3_aa: CASSQVTNYGYTF
j_call: TRBJ1-2; v_call: TRBV27; d_call: TRBD1; cdr3_nt: TGTGCCAGCAGTCCGTCGACAGGGAGCTATGGCTACACCTTC; cdr3_aa: CASSPSTGSYGYTF
j_call: TRBJ2-2; v_call: TRBV28; d_call: NA; cdr3_nt: TGTGCCAGCAGTTTACTGGCAGATCAGGGGGGGGAGCTGTTTTTT; cdr3_aa: CASSLLADQGGELFF